The sequence of this T cell receptor (beta chain) was determined in a study of blood T cell repertoires in COVID-19 (dated by TCRdb to the early 2020s). In the study overall: Samples from collaborators originated in the United States, Italy and Spain and spanned both the acute and convalescent phases of COVID-19. The material from the prospective study consisted of cDNA or gDNA derived from T cells, B-cell-depleted T cells, or PBMCs. Subjects who had been exposed to COVID-19, were actively infected with it, or had recovered from it provided the deeply sampled blood TCRbeta repertoires that made up the dataset. A freely available public database, intended as a resource for researchers studying the immune response to SARS-CoV-2, is where the repertoires were released. Samples came from the ongoing ImmuneRACE study (first 160 participants) plus 1,254 subjects from 6 global collaborators. A de-identified subject ID, COVID-19 status, age in years and sex were almost always included in the sample metadata. Where available, HLA class I and class II types were obtained from metadata supplied by the sample provider rather than from assay-based typing.

TCRbeta CDR3 regions were amplified from genomic DNA by means of the immunoSEQ Assay, a bias-controlled multiplex PCR. Per the source publication's procedure: Nucleated cell counts per sample were estimated from amplification of reference gene primers within the assay. Sequence reads were collapsed and filtered to measure the absolute abundance of every unique TCRbeta CDR3 rearrangement. For each sample, productive Simpson clonality was calculated as the square root of Simpson's diversity index over productive rearrangements. As stored in TCRdb, this immuneACCESS dataset retains in-frame rearrangements with V and J assigned. A fraction of the clones does not appear; measured against another copy, unresolved V genes explain less than half of the discrepancy, and the remainder lacks a known reason. For V, J and clone size, that table is used; D and trimming come from the DNA. This sample is represented by around 500,000 clones; 88% of them were singletons. Together, the top ten hold 6.5% to 9.5% of the sample.

CDR1 and CDR2, per the germline V gene, are MNHNS and SASEGT. A distance of 18 bases separates the germline ends of V and J, which lose 2 bases and 10 bases respectively. Counted from cysteine to phenylalanine, this CDR3 has 15 amino acids. Only the CDR3 DNA stays, 45 bases, in frame from base 1. Participants in the prospective study were enrolled through a virtual design, were aged roughly 18 to 100 years, and lived in about two dozen United States geographic areas. To assign participants to cohorts, the prospective study relied on clinical history that participants themselves reported in a screening survey and a study questionnaire. ImmuneRACE Cohort 3 recovered participants were defined by two consecutive negative NP/OP PCR tests, healthcare professional clearance, or symptom resolution. Each participant in the prospective study had whole blood, serum and a nasopharyngeal or oropharyngeal swab collected by mobile phlebotomists. Over an approximately 2-month period, participants in the prospective study had the option of providing additional blood draws and questionnaires. Before DNA extraction, blood samples from the prospective study were shipped at room temperature or frozen.

In the case of this clone: Its antigen is not yet known. The input lacks base qualities; no much larger clone sits a single base away.

Results the study describes overall, beyond this receptor: How much clinical and demographic metadata was included differed by source and by participant, and the metadata was provided uncurated.

The sequenced sample consisted of PBMCs or T cells enriched from blood (not recorded which). The clonotype originates from a woman between 55 and 75 years old who had recovered from COVID-19. The rearranged chain carries TRBV6-1 and TRBJ2-4, with the D gene not confidently named. The CDR3 here reads CASSESFEVLKIQYF. The nucleotides read TGTGCCAGCAGTGAATCTTTCGAGGTCCTCAAGATTCAGTACTTC.